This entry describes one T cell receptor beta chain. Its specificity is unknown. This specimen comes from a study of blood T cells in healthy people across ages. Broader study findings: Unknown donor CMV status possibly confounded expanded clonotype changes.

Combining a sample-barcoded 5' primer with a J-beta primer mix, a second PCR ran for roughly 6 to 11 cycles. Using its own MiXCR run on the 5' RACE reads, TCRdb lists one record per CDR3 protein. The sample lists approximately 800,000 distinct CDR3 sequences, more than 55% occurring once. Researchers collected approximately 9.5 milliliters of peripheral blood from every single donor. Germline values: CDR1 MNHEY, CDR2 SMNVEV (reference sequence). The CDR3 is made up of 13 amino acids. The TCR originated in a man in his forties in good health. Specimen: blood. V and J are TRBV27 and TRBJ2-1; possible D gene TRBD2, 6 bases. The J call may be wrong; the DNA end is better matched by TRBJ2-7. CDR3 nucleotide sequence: TGTGCCAGCAGTCGGGGGTCCTACAATGAGCAGTACTTC. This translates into CASSRGSYNEQYF.